This entry lists 21 T cell receptor beta chains sequenced from one sample in a study of blood T cell repertoires in COVID-19 (dated by TCRdb to about 2020). Library generation was performed with the immunoSEQ multiplex PCR assay. TCRdb mirrors the immuneACCESS table, restricted to in-frame sequences. Some clones are absent from its copies; in checked studies, under half trace to an unresolved V gene, and the reason for the others is unknown. The sample includes roughly 70,000 clones, with roughly 80% observed a single time. The ten largest account for around a sixth of the sample. The sample comprised peripheral blood. The origin of the receptors is a man between 65 and 85 years old who had recovered from COVID-19.

There are many counts of this clone. The rearrangement uses TRBV19 and TRBJ1-2, with 7 bases matching TRBD1. Germline CDR1 LNHDA, CDR2 SQIVND (reference sequence). Trimming removed 5 bases from V and 2 bases from J; junction bases left unmatched: 8. The CDR3 sequence is 15 residues long. The CDR3 protein is CASSFRTGRNYGYTF. The CDR3 DNA follows: TGTGCCAGTAGTTTCCGGACAGGAAGGAACTATGGCTACACCTTC.

The V call is TRBV6-5, the J call TRBJ1-5; the match to TRBD1 covers 9 bases. Trimming at V came to 9 bases and at J to 6 bases, leaving 9 bases not matched to a gene. The V gene's germline CDR1 is MNHEY and CDR2 SVGAGI. The CDR3 spans 14 residues. CDR3 region: CASSRDREPQPQHF. CDR3 bases: TGTGCCAGTTCTCGGGACAGGGAACCTCAGCCCCAGCATTTT.

This clone has just a few counts. The V call is TRBV28, the J call TRBJ2-4; D is undetermined. The CDR3 contains 10 residues. The V end was cut by 6 bases, the J end by 6 bases, with 3 bases between. The germline V gene has CDR1 MDHEN and CDR2 SYDVKM. DNA of the CDR3: TGTGCCAGCAGCCGAAACATTCAGTACTTC. Translated, it gives CASSRNIQYF.

V and J are TRBV5-1 and TRBJ2-1, with TRBD1 identical over 8 bases. From germline, CDR1 is SGHRS and CDR2 YFSETQ. Germline trimming cut 0 bases from V and 4 bases from J; bases unmatched to any gene: 3. This CDR3 region has 15 residues. The CDR3 nucleotides read TGCGCCAGCAGCTTGGCGGGACAGGATTACAATGAGCAGTTCTTC. This codes for CASSLAGQDYNEQFF. The entire variable domain, with the rest obtained from reference TRBV5-1 and TRBJ2-1, is as follows: KAGVTQTPRYLIKTRGQQVTLSCSPISGHRSVSWYQQTPGQGLQFLFEYFSETQRNKGNFPGRFSGRQFSNSRSEMNVSTLELGDSALYLCASSLAGQDYNEQFFGPGTRLTVL.

The chain has TRBV18 and TRBJ1-5; D is uncertain. The germline V gene has CDR1 KGHSH and CDR2 LQKENI. Trimming removed 6 bases at V and 9 bases at J, with 21 bases between. The CDR3 contains 15 residues. The CDR3 DNA is TGTGCCAGCTCCCATGGGGATTTGGGGAGCCGGCCCCAGCATTTT. Protein: CASSHGDLGSRPQHF.

V gene TRBV19 combines with J gene TRBJ1-1, with D possibly TRBD1 on 6 matching bases. Germline V gene sequence: CDR1 LNHDA, CDR2 SQIVND (reference sequence). Trimming took off 7 bases at V and 1 base at J, with 16 bases between the two ends. The CDR3 totals 15 residues. The chain's CDR3 is CASNSRTAWNTEAFF. In nucleotides, the CDR3 is TGTGCCAGTAATTCACGGACAGCCTGGAACACTGAAGCTTTCTTT. The whole variable domain, remainder taken from reference TRBV19 and TRBJ1-1, is DGGITQSPKYLFRKEGQNVTLSCEQNLNHDAMYWYRQDPGQGLRLIYYSQIVNDFQKGDIAEGYSVSREKKESFPLTVTSAQKNPTAFYLCASNSRTAWNTEAFFGQGTRLTVV.

V usage is TRBV19 and J usage is TRBJ1-4; D call uncertain. V dropped 2 bases and J dropped 4 bases, with 8 bases sitting between them. Germline-derived CDR1 and CDR2 are LNHDA and SQIVND (reference sequence). The CDR3 loop spans 14 amino acids. This chain's CDR3 is CASSITSSNEKLFF. As DNA, the CDR3 is TGTGCCAGTAGTATAACCTCCAGTAATGAAAAACTGTTTTTT.

The V and J genes are TRBV13 and TRBJ1-1; no clear D gene. Trimming removed 5 bases from V and 1 base from J, with 14 bases in between. Germline-derived CDR1 and CDR2 are PRHDT and FYEKMQ (reference sequence). There are 15 residues in the CDR3. This CDR3 reads CASSRSDIGNTEAFF. The CDR3 nucleotides are TGTGCCAGCAGCCGTTCCGACATTGGGAACACTGAAGCTTTCTTT.

This chain uses TRBV28 with TRBJ2-2; TRBD2 aligns across 15 bases. The CDR3 has 19 residues. CDR1 and CDR2 from the germline V gene are MDHEN and SYDVKM. The V gene end was trimmed by 7 bases and the J gene end by 6 bases; junction bases not matched to a gene: 15. CDR3 protein: CASNSGLAGGKTRPGELFF. CDR3 coding DNA: TGTGCCAGCAATTCAGGACTAGCGGGGGGGAAAACCCGGCCCGGGGAGCTGTTTTTT.

This chain uses TRBV7-9 with TRBJ1-2; D is perhaps TRBD1 (6 bases). The CDR3 sequence is 15 residues long. The ends were cut back, 6 bases at V and 2 bases at J, with 16 bases in the middle. In germline, CDR1 is SEHNR, CDR2 FQNEAQ (reference sequence). The CDR3 coding sequence is TGTGCCAGCAGACCAGGGGCTGGGGCGAACTATGGCTACACCTTC. It translates to CASRPGAGANYGYTF.

The chain combines TRBV28 with TRBJ1-5; 10 nucleotides line up with TRBD1. The V gene's germline CDR1 is MDHEN and CDR2 SYDVKM. The CDR3 totals 14 residues. V was clipped by 5 bases and J by 7 bases; unmatched bases: 5. The CDR3 here is CASSTGQGDQPQHF. In DNA, the CDR3 is TGTGCCAGCAGTACCGGACAGGGGGACCAGCCCCAGCATTTT. The full variable domain, its missing parts supplied by reference TRBV28 and TRBJ1-5, is DVKVTQSSRYLVKRTGEKVFLECVQDMDHENMFWYRQDPGLGLRLIYFSYDVKMKEKGDIPEGYSVSREKKERFSLILESASTNQTSMYLCASSTGQGDQPQHFGDGTRLSIL.

The chain recombines TRBV3-1 (or the pseudogene TRBV3-2) with TRBJ2-7; 10 bases line up with TRBD1. CDR1 LGHDT and CDR2 YNNKEL come from the germline V gene (reference sequence). V shed 1 base and J 5 bases; nucleotides not matched to a gene: 8. The CDR3 spans 16 residues. CDR3 nucleotide sequence: TGTGCCAGCAGCCAAGCCAGACAGGGGGCTTTCGACGAGCAGTACTTC. Residues: CASSQARQGAFDEQYF.

This sequence joins TRBV18 and TRBJ2-3; the D gene is possibly TRBD2 (5 bases). Trimming took off 3 bases at V and 0 bases at J, with 10 bases between the two ends. The CDR3 is 15 amino acids. CDR1 KGHSH and CDR2 LQKENI come from the germline V gene. The CDR3 sequence is CASSPGAASTDTQYF. As DNA, the CDR3 is TGTGCCAGCTCACCGGGAGCGGCTAGCACAGATACGCAGTATTTT.

V gene TRBV6-6 combines with J gene TRBJ2-1; the match to TRBD2 covers 8 bases. This CDR3 contains 16 residues. In germline, CDR1 is MNHNY, CDR2 SVGAGI (reference sequence). V lost 10 bases to trimming and J lost 3 bases; unmatched junction nucleotides: 14. CDR3 bases: TGTGCCACCGCGGGCGTGGAAGCGGGGGACTACAATGAGCAGTTCTTC. Amino acid sequence: CATAGVEAGDYNEQFF.

This clone occurred once. The chain couples TRBV28 to TRBJ2-7, with D possibly TRBD1 on 6 matching bases. Germline-derived CDR1 and CDR2 are MDHEN and SYDVKM. This CDR3 has 16 amino acids. With 6 bases removed from V and 0 bases from J, the gap between germline ends came to 18 bases. In nucleotides, the CDR3 is TGTGCCAGCAGACTCGCAGGGGATGATAGCTCCTACGAGCAGTACTTC. Translated: CASRLAGDDSSYEQYF.

V and J are TRBV2 and TRBJ2-3; 9 bases fit TRBD2. The germline gives CDR1 SNHLY, CDR2 FYNNEI. V dropped 4 bases and J dropped 7; count of bases not matched to a gene: 9. The CDR3 consists of 15 residues. CDR3 sequence reads: CASSVGGGAENTQYF. CDR3 nucleotides: TGTGCCAGCAGTGTAGGCGGGGGGGCCGAGAATACGCAGTATTTT.

This clone was observed a handful of times. The chain employs TRBV5-4 and TRBJ1-6; D may be TRBD1 (6 bases). The CDR3 is made up of 14 amino acids. Germline CDR1 reads SGHNT; CDR2 reads YYREEE (reference sequence). Trimming removed 1 base from V and 7 bases from J, with 9 bases in between. For the CDR3, the DNA is TGTGCCAGCAGCTTGAGGCAGGGGAATTCACCCCTCCACTTT. This codes for CASSLRQGNSPLHF. Together with reference TRBV5-4 and TRBJ1-6, the CDR3 gives the full variable domain: ETGVTQSPTHLIKTRGQQVTLRCSSQSGHNTVSWYQQALGQGPQFIFQYYREEENGRGNFPPRFSGLQFPNYSSELNVNALELDDSALYLCASSLRQGNSPLHFGNGTRLTVT.

This clone has only one observation. The chain combines TRBV5-4 with TRBJ2-2; 9 positions match TRBD1. With 3 bases clipped from V and 5 bases from J, the junction kept 2 bases outside the gene matches. The CDR3 is 14 amino acids. Germline-derived CDR1 and CDR2 are SGHNT and YYREEE (reference sequence). The CDR3 sequence: CASSSGQGTGELFF. CDR3 sequence (DNA): TGTGCCAGCAGCTCGGGACAGGGAACCGGGGAGCTGTTTTTT.

The table lists this clone with a count of one. This chain joins TRBV5-1 and TRBJ2-5; D call uncertain. CDR1 and CDR2 from the germline V gene are SGHRS and YFSETQ. The V and J ends lost 2 bases and 10 bases respectively, with 9 bases between them. There are 11 residues in the CDR3. The CDR3 is CASSLAEDQYF. The CDR3 region has the DNA TGCGCCAGCAGCTTAGCAGAGGACCAGTACTTC.

The gene calls are TRBV5-1 and TRBJ1-3; D gene unclear. Germline V gives CDR1 SGHRS, CDR2 YFSETQ. The CDR3 covers 15 residues. With 0 bases removed from V and 9 bases from J, the gap between germline ends came to 16 bases. Here the CDR3 DNA reads TGCGCCAGCAGCTTGGAGGCCAGCCCTGCGGGCACCATATATTTT. Encoded protein: CASSLEASPAGTIYF.

This chain connects TRBV20-1 to TRBJ2-3; unclear D gene. In germline, CDR1 is DFQATT, CDR2 SNEGSKA (reference sequence). V lost 3 bases and J lost 1, with 8 bases in between. This CDR3 has 13 amino acids. CDR3 nucleotide sequence: TGCAGTGCTAGTGACACTCGCACAGATACGCAGTATTTT. It translates to CSASDTRTDTQYF.